One sample yielded the 18 T cell receptor beta chains listed below, sequenced in a study of control samples from healthy donors and cancer patients. Method: immunoSEQ multiplex PCR; TCRdb's copy keeps in-frame clones and lacks some. The sample gives under 450,000 clones, 80% to 95% of which show up once; approximately 6.3% is in the top ten. The sequencing input was PBMCs. Every receptor here comes from a man aged 40-49 years with head and neck cancer.

The chain recombines TRBV20-1 with TRBJ1-1, with no clear D. The V end was cut by 8 bases, the J end by 5 bases, with 12 bases between. The germline gives CDR1 DFQATT, CDR2 SNEGSKA (reference sequence). This CDR3 region has 11 residues. For the CDR3, the DNA is TGCAGTCCCTTGGCCGGGACTGAAGCTTTCTTT. Translated, it gives CSPLAGTEAFF.

The chain links TRBV5-1 to TRBJ2-5, with TRBD2 as a possible D gene (5 bases). CDR3 length: 14 amino acids. The V and J ends lost 4 bases and 1 base respectively, with 11 bases between them. Per germline, CDR1 SGHRS and CDR2 YFSETQ. The CDR3 loop reads CASSPPGIQETQYF. The CDR3 DNA follows: TGCGCCAGCAGCCCCCCCGGGATCCAAGAGACCCAGTACTTC.

To note about this clone: Other DNA variants within this sample encode the same CDR3. CDR3 DNA: TGTGCCAGCTCACCAGGCGAGGGTTCCTACAATGAGCAGTTCTTC. This encodes CASSPGEGSYNEQFF. The chain links TRBV18 to TRBJ2-1; D is perhaps TRBD2 (5 bases). The V gene's germline CDR1 is KGHSH and CDR2 LQKENI. Deletions cut 2 bases from V and 1 base from J, with 9 bases between. The CDR3 runs to 15 residues.

The V gene is TRBV4-2, the J gene TRBJ2-5; TRBD2 agrees at 12 bases. This CDR3 is built from 17 residues. V dropped 2 bases and J dropped 1; count of bases not matched to a gene: 5. Germline assignment: CDR1 LGHNA and CDR2 YNFKEQ. CDR3 region: CASSQQPSGGAQETQYF. The CDR3 DNA is TGTGCCAGCAGCCAACAACCTAGCGGGGGGGCCCAAGAGACCCAGTACTTC.

The rearrangement joins TRBV11-2 to TRBJ2-7; D is uncertain. The germline CDR1 and CDR2 sequences are SGHAT and FQNNGV. The CDR3 contains 14 residues. Trimming took off 2 bases at V and 5 bases at J, with 13 bases between the two ends. Here the CDR3 reads CASSLNTLRDEQYF. In DNA, the CDR3 is TGTGCCAGCAGCTTAAACACTCTCCGGGACGAGCAGTACTTC.

This clone has just a few counts. This sample includes further DNA sequences coding for the same CDR3. The chain has TRBV7-2 and TRBJ1-5, with D possibly being TRBD1 (5 bases). There are 14 residues in the CDR3. Germline assignment: CDR1 SGHTA and CDR2 FQGNSA. Trimming took off 2 bases at V and 7 bases at J, with 12 bases between the two ends. The CDR3 DNA is TGTGCCAGCAGCTTAAGAGGGGAGAGCCAGCCCCAGCATTTT. Translating gives CASSLRGESQPQHF.

The chain combines TRBV12-3 or TRBV12-4 with TRBJ2-7, with D uncertain. V lost 3 bases, J lost 7 bases, and 13 bases lay in between. The CDR3 runs 13 residues. The CDR3 DNA sequence: TGTGCCAGCAGTTTCGGAGCCCCCCTAGAGCAGTACTTC. Protein product: CASSFGAPLEQYF.

The J gene is TRBJ1-1, the V gene TRBV7-3; D is unclear. V gave up 0 bases and J gave up 6 bases, with 11 bases separating them. CDR3 length: 14 amino acids. Looked up from germline, CDR1 is SGHTA and CDR2 is FQGTGA. For the CDR3, the DNA is TGTGCCAGCAGCTTAACGGGTCCCGAGGCTGAAGCTTTCTTT. Translation gives CASSLTGPEAEAFF.

The chain uses TRBV9 and TRBJ2-3; D uncertain. Between the trimmed V and J ends, which lost 4 bases and 0 bases, there was a span of 9 bases. CDR1 SGDLS and CDR2 YYNGEE come from the germline V gene. The CDR3 contains 14 residues. CDR3 loop: CASSLRQSTDTQYF. The CDR3 DNA is TGTGCCAGCAGCCTGAGACAAAGCACAGATACGCAGTATTTT.

V usage is TRBV5-1 and J usage is TRBJ2-1; D unresolved. V was trimmed by 0 bases and J by 0 bases, leaving 7 bases between them. The CDR3 is 15 amino acids. CDR1 SGHRS and CDR2 YFSETQ come from the germline V gene. The CDR3 sequence is CASSLDLSSYNEQFF. The CDR3 DNA reads TGCGCCAGCAGCTTGGACTTGAGCTCCTACAATGAGCAGTTCTTC.

Only one count was recorded for this clone. The CDR3 sequence is CASRATGAYSYEQYF. The CDR3 DNA is TGTGCCAGCAGGGCTACCGGGGCCTACTCCTACGAGCAGTACTTC. This chain joins TRBV28 and TRBJ2-7; tentatively, D is TRBD1 or TRBD2 (5 bases each). The CDR3 loop spans 15 amino acids. Germline V gene sequence: CDR1 MDHEN, CDR2 SYDVKM. Between the trimmed V and J ends, which lost 6 bases and 0 bases, there was a span of 15 bases.

The chain recombines TRBV19 with TRBJ1-1; tentative D call: TRBD1 (6 bases). V was trimmed by 7 bases and J by 2 bases, leaving 17 bases between them. In germline, CDR1 is LNHDA, CDR2 SQIVND (reference sequence). CDR3 length: 15 residues. The DNA of the CDR3 is TGTGCCAGTAAAGAACACAGGGAAGGAAACACTGAAGCTTTCTTT. Encoded protein: CASKEHREGNTEAFF.

This chain uses TRBV5-1 with TRBJ2-2, with D perhaps TRBD1 (7 bases). CDR1 and CDR2 from the germline V gene are SGHRS and YFSETQ. The CDR3 runs 14 residues. The V gene lost 4 bases and the J gene lost 6 bases, with 13 bases spanning the gap. This CDR3 is CASSKDREAGELFF. DNA of the CDR3: TGCGCCAGCAGCAAAGACAGGGAGGCCGGGGAGCTGTTTTTT.

The chain couples TRBV28 to TRBJ2-7, with D perhaps TRBD1 (5 bases). Germline values: CDR1 MDHEN, CDR2 SYDVKM. This CDR3 contains 11 residues. Trimming left V 5 bases short and J 6 bases short, with 8 bases between. The CDR3 DNA reads TGTGCCAGCAGTCTCAGGGTCGAGCAGTACTTC. It codes for CASSLRVEQYF.

The rearrangement joins TRBV4-1 to TRBJ2-3; D perhaps matches TRBD2 (6 bases). The germline V and J ends were trimmed by 1 base and 4 bases, with 6 bases remaining between them. The CDR3 extends over 13 amino acids. CDR1 and CDR2 (germline): MGHRA, YSYEKL. The CDR3 DNA reads TGCGCCAGCAGCCAAGGGAGGGCAGATACGCAGTATTTT. Translating it yields CASSQGRADTQYF.

The genes are TRBV9 and TRBJ1-1, with D possibly TRBD1 on 6 matching bases. The CDR3 length is 13 residues. The germline CDR1 and CDR2 sequences are SGDLS and YYNGEE. V lost 4 bases and J 3 bases, leaving 10 bases between the germline ends. CDR3 protein: CASSPPGDTEAFF. Here the CDR3 DNA reads TGTGCCAGCAGCCCTCCAGGGGACACTGAAGCTTTCTTT.

In the case of this clone: Other DNA sequences in this specimen translate into the identical CDR3. The chain uses TRBV7-9 and TRBJ1-4; 7 nucleotides match TRBD1. This CDR3 is 14 amino acids long. The trim removed 1 base at V and 5 bases at J, leaving 1 base unmatched. Germline assignment: CDR1 SEHNR and CDR2 FQNEAQ (reference sequence). CDR3 in amino acids: CASSLEQGNEKLFF. The CDR3 DNA reads TGTGCCAGCAGCTTAGAACAGGGGAATGAAAAACTGTTTTTT.

The chain recombines TRBV4-3 with TRBJ2-3; D might be TRBD2 (7 bases). Trimming removed 0 bases at V and 3 bases at J, with 13 bases between. This CDR3 is 16 amino acids long. Per the germline V gene, CDR1 is LGHNA and CDR2 is YSLEER. In DNA form, the CDR3 reads TGCGCCAGCAGCCAAGAGAGGGGGGGCGGGACAGATACGCAGTATTTT. Translated, it gives CASSQERGGGTDTQYF.